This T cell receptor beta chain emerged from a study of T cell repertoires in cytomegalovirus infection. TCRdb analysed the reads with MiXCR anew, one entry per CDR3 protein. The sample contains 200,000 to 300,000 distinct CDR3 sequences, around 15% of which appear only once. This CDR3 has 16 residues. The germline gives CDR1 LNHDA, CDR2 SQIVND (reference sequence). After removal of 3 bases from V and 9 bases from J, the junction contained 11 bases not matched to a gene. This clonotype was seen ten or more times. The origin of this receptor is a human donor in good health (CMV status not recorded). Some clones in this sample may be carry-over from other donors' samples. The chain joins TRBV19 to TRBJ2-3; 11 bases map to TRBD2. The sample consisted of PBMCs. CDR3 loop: CASSMVATSGKETQYF. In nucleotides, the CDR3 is TGTGCCAGTAGTATGGTGGCGACTAGCGGGAAAGAAACGCAGTATTTT.